These 26 T cell receptor beta chains share one sample of origin, sequenced in a study of T-cell reconstitution after alpha-beta-depleted transplantation in children. The authors prepared the TCRbeta library with unique molecular identifiers. TCRdb recomputed calls from the PCR reads with MiXCR, one row per CDR3 protein. This sample has more than 200,000 distinct CDR3 sequences, with roughly a quarter found just once. Sequences were derived from PBMCs, sampled before TCRalphabeta/CD19-depleted stem cell transplant. Receptors originate from a girl aged 2 to 9 with Fanconi anemia, due to receive a stem cell transplant.

The rearrangement links TRBV20-1 to TRBJ2-2, with D perhaps matching TRBD2 (6 bases). Germline V gene data show CDR1 as DFQATT and CDR2 as SNEGSKA (reference sequence). This CDR3 has 13 residues. Deletions cut 3 bases from V and 3 bases from J, with 8 bases between. CDR3 nucleotides: TGCAGTGCTAGGGACTACGACACCGGGGAGCTGTTTTTT. It translates to CSARDYDTGELFF.

This clonotype was seen at least ten times. In DNA form, the CDR3 reads TGTGCCAGCAGTTTCAGAGGCAGGGGGCAGTACGAGCAGTACTTC. This encodes CASSFRGRGQYEQYF. The chain has TRBV6-5 and TRBJ2-7; TRBD1 aligns across 8 bases. The V and J ends lost 4 bases and 4 bases, in that order; junction bases with no gene match: 9. The CDR3 is 15 residues long. Germline CDR1 MNHEY, CDR2 SVGAGI.

V and J are TRBV28 and TRBJ2-2; D is uncertain. The CDR3 is 13 residues long. V dropped 5 bases and J dropped 7 bases, with 11 bases sitting between them. Germline V gene data show CDR1 as MDHEN and CDR2 as SYDVKM. The CDR3 DNA sequence: TGTGCCAGCAGTGCTGAGTCTAGCGGGGAGCTGTTTTTT. Amino acid sequence: CASSAESSGELFF. The variable domain in full, with the rest retrieved from reference TRBV28 and TRBJ2-2, is DVKVTQSSRYLVKRTGEKVFLECVQDMDHENMFWYRQDPGLGLRLIYFSYDVKMKEKGDIPEGYSVSREKKERFSLILESASTNQTSMYLCASSAESSGELFFGEGSRLTVL.

This clonotype was seen repeatedly, ten times or more. The chain is built from TRBV5-1 and TRBJ1-1; D is unclear. The V and J ends lost 0 bases and 6 bases respectively, with 9 bases between them. There are 13 residues in the CDR3. The germline V gene encodes CDR1 SGHRS and CDR2 YFSETQ. The CDR3 DNA reads TGCGCCAGCAGCTTGGGGGGAGAGGCTGAAGCTTTCTTT. Its translation: CASSLGGEAEAFF. Full variable domain (remainder filled in from reference TRBV5-1 and TRBJ1-1): KAGVTQTPRYLIKTRGQQVTLSCSPISGHRSVSWYQQTPGQGLQFLFEYFSETQRNKGNFPGRFSGRQFSNSRSEMNVSTLELGDSALYLCASSLGGEAEAFFGQGTRLTVV.

This clonotype was seen more than once but under ten times. The rearrangement uses TRBV20-1 and TRBJ2-7; D possibly matches TRBD1 or TRBD2 (5 bases each). The V and J ends lost 5 bases and 5 bases respectively, with 16 bases between them. The CDR3 runs 13 residues. Germline V gene sequence: CDR1 DFQATT, CDR2 SNEGSKA (reference sequence). The CDR3, as DNA: TGCAGTGCTTACCGGGACCGTAGCGACGAGCAGTACTTC. Translation: CSAYRDRSDEQYF.

This clonotype was detected a few times. CDR3 amino acids: CASSPRDRGLSSPLHF. The CDR3, as DNA: TGTGCCAGCAGTCCCCGGGACAGGGGGCTCAGTTCACCCCTCCACTTT. This chain joins TRBV12-3 or TRBV12-4 and TRBJ1-6; 12 bases are shared with TRBD1. With V trimmed by 5 bases and J by 9 bases, 8 bases remained unmatched. The CDR3 runs to 16 residues.

This clonotype was recorded many times. This sequence joins TRBV20-1 and TRBJ2-1, with TRBD2 identical over 9 bases. The junction had 7 bases not matched to a gene; V was cut back by 0 bases and J by 7 bases. This CDR3 has 15 residues. Germline V gives CDR1 DFQATT, CDR2 SNEGSKA (reference sequence). The CDR3 DNA reads as TGCAGTGCTAGAGATTTGCGGGGGGGGTGGAATGAGCAGTTCTTC. The encoded protein is CSARDLRGGWNEQFF.

This clonotype has ten or more counts. The rearrangement uses TRBV29-1 and TRBJ2-2, with D possibly being TRBD1 or TRBD2 (5 bases each). CDR3 size: 14 residues. V dropped 5 bases and J dropped 1 base, with 11 bases sitting between them. The germline V gene encodes CDR1 SQVTM and CDR2 ANQGSEA. The chain's CDR3 is CSVPGTVNTGELFF. DNA of the CDR3: TGCAGCGTTCCCGGGACCGTGAACACCGGGGAGCTGTTTTTT.

The chain joins TRBV11-1 to TRBJ2-7, with D perhaps TRBD2 (6 bases). CDR3 length: 19 amino acids. The V gene's germline CDR1 is SGHAT and CDR2 FQDESV (reference sequence). V was cut by 1 base and J by 3 bases, with 25 bases left in between. CDR3 loop: CASSLGGGVSYMRGYEQYF. The DNA of the CDR3 is TGTGCCAGCAGCTTAGGTGGCGGGGTTTCATATATGAGGGGCTACGAGCAGTACTTC.

Of note for this clonotype: This could be a read error, since a much larger clone is one nucleotide away. This rearrangement joins TRBV6-1 to TRBJ2-7; 7 bases line up with TRBD1. Trimming at V came to 6 bases and at J to 2 bases, leaving 10 bases not matched to a gene. This CDR3 spans 15 amino acids. Germline-derived CDR1 and CDR2 are MNHNS and SASEGT. The CDR3 bases are TGTGCCAGCAGCTCCCGAGGGGGCCCTCCCTACGAGCAGTACTTC. Amino acid sequence: CASSSRGGPPYEQYF.

This clonotype was picked up many times. This sequence joins TRBV29-1 and TRBJ2-7, with D uncertain. With 6 bases removed from V and 3 bases from J, the gap between germline ends came to 12 bases. Germline V gene lookup returns CDR1 SQVTM and CDR2 ANQGSEA. The CDR3 consists of 12 residues. The CDR3 sequence: CSVGMRGYEQYF. CDR3 bases: TGCAGCGTAGGGATGCGTGGCTACGAGCAGTACTTC.

The chain combines TRBV2 with TRBJ2-1, with 7 bases identical to TRBD2. V shed 6 bases and J 6 bases; nucleotides not matched to a gene: 2. Germline V gene lookup returns CDR1 SNHLY and CDR2 FYNNEI. The CDR3 runs to 12 residues. CDR3 DNA sequence: TGTGCCAGCAGGGGGGGGGGCAATGAGCAGTTCTTC. Translation gives CASRGGGNEQFF.

The chain links TRBV29-1 to TRBJ2-7; possibly TRBD2 for D (5 bases). CDR1 and CDR2 from the germline V gene are SQVTM and ANQGSEA. The CDR3 has 12 amino acids. V dropped 7 bases and J dropped 0 bases, with 10 bases sitting between them. The CDR3 protein is CSAAGNSYEQYF. CDR3 bases: TGCAGCGCCGCCGGGAACTCCTACGAGCAGTACTTC.

This clonotype was detected only once. The chain has TRBV14 and TRBJ2-5; weak D call: TRBD1 (5 bases). Trimming stripped 3 bases from V and 2 bases from J, with 7 bases between. From germline, CDR1 is SGHDN and CDR2 FVKESK. The CDR3 has 13 amino acids. The CDR3 nucleotides read TGTGCCAGCAGCCAGAGACAGCAAGAGACCCAGTACTTC. It specifies CASSQRQQETQYF.

This clonotype was detected a few times. The chain links TRBV6-5 to TRBJ2-5; TRBD2 matches 8 bases. The germline gives CDR1 MNHEY, CDR2 SVGAGI. The CDR3 runs 15 residues. Trimming at V came to 4 bases and at J to 5 bases, leaving 9 bases not matched to a gene. In nucleotides, the CDR3 is TGTGCCAGCAGTTTCGGGACTAGGTCGTTGGAGACCCAGTACTTC. Translated, it gives CASSFGTRSLETQYF.

This clonotype was seen many times. The chain is built from TRBV12-3 or TRBV12-4 and TRBJ2-7, with D perhaps being TRBD1 or TRBD2 (5 bases each). The CDR3 loop spans 14 amino acids. V lost 6 bases and J 2 bases, leaving 14 bases between the germline ends. The CDR3: CASSTSGATYEQYF. CDR3 nucleotide sequence: TGTGCCAGCAGCACCTCCGGGGCCACCTACGAGCAGTACTTC.

This chain connects TRBV20-1 to TRBJ1-1, with D perhaps matching TRBD1 (5 bases). CDR1 and CDR2 (germline): DFQATT, SNEGSKA (reference sequence). The CDR3 sequence is 13 residues long. Trimming removed 0 bases from V and 6 bases from J, with 11 bases in between. The CDR3 region has the DNA TGCAGTGCTAGAGATCTAAGGGGTGCTGAAGCTTTCTTT. Translation gives CSARDLRGAEAFF.

This clonotype was observed once. The V gene is TRBV6-1, the J gene TRBJ2-7; 8 positions agree with TRBD2. J gave up 3 bases and V 5 bases, and 6 bases lay outside the gene matches. The length of the CDR3 is 14 residues. Germline V gives CDR1 MNHNS, CDR2 SASEGT. The CDR3 DNA reads as TGTGCCAGCAGTACAAACCGGGGGGGCTACGAGCAGTACTTC. This sequence encodes CASSTNRGGYEQYF.

The chain couples TRBV29-1 to TRBJ2-5, with a weak D call TRBD1 (6 bases). Germline V gene sequence: CDR1 SQVTM, CDR2 ANQGSEA. Trimming shortened V by 7 bases and J by 3 bases, and 18 bases separated the two germline ends. The CDR3 loop spans 14 amino acids. The CDR3 loop is CSAEPGQREETQYF. For the CDR3, the DNA is TGCAGCGCAGAACCGGGACAAAGGGAAGAGACCCAGTACTTC.

The rearrangement uses TRBV4-1 and TRBJ2-2; 12 bases map to TRBD2. The length of the CDR3 is 16 residues. Germline values: CDR1 MGHRA, CDR2 YSYEKL. Trimming took 5 bases from V and 6 from J; bases not matched to a gene: 7. CDR3 DNA sequence: TGCGCCAGCAGCAACCTAGCGGGAGGGCTCGCCGGGGAGCTGTTTTTT. It codes for CASSNLAGGLAGELFF.

The chain joins TRBV6-1 to TRBJ1-3; no firm D call. Germline V gene lookup returns CDR1 MNHNS and CDR2 SASEGT. V was cut by 8 bases and J by 0 bases, with 8 bases left in between. The CDR3 spans 13 residues. In nucleotides, the CDR3 is TGTGCCAGCGGGTGGAGCTCTGGAAACACCATATATTTT. Its translation is CASGWSSGNTIYF.

V is TRBV6-1 and J is TRBJ2-3; 9 bases line up with TRBD2. This CDR3 is built from 15 residues. Germline loops: CDR1 MNHNS, CDR2 SASEGT. J lost 4 bases, V lost 3 bases, and 5 bases had no gene match. This CDR3 is CASSDGGGAADTQYF. The DNA of the CDR3 is TGTGCCAGCAGTGACGGCGGGGGGGCCGCAGATACGCAGTATTTT.

This clonotype was seen ten or more times. The chain carries TRBV29-1 and TRBJ1-1; 7 bases match TRBD1. Unmatched junction bases numbered 3, after V lost 7 bases and J lost 7 bases. This CDR3 spans 10 amino acids. Germline CDR1 is SQVTM and CDR2 is ANQGSEA. The CDR3 reads CSARQGEAFF. CDR3 DNA: TGCAGCGCTAGACAGGGTGAAGCTTTCTTT.

The V gene is TRBV5-1, the J gene TRBJ2-7; D may be TRBD2 (6 bases). Germline-derived CDR1 and CDR2 are SGHRS and YFSETQ. The CDR3 is 17 residues long. The V end lost 0 bases, the J end lost 1 base, and 17 bases lay between the germline ends. The CDR3 DNA reads as TGCGCCAGCAGCTTGGGACTAGTTGGACTGATTTCCTACGAGCAGTACTTC. Encoded protein: CASSLGLVGLISYEQYF.

The J gene is TRBJ1-5, the V gene TRBV23-1; D ambiguous. TRBV23-1 carries the ORF label, with uncertain function. CDR3 size: 14 residues. Trimming took off 4 bases at V and 0 bases at J, with 7 bases between the two ends. The CDR3 loop reads CASSRVYSNQPQHF. CDR3 in DNA: TGCGCCAGCAGTCGGGTTTATAGCAATCAGCCCCAGCATTTT.

There are many counts of this clonotype. The rearrangement links TRBV29-1 to TRBJ1-5; no definite D call. There are 14 residues in the CDR3. CDR1 and CDR2 (germline): SQVTM, ANQGSEA. V lost 4 bases, J lost 1 base, and 11 bases lay in between. CDR3 in DNA: TGCAGCGTTGTATCTGGAGGGAGCAATCAGCCCCAGCATTTT. Protein product: CSVVSGGSNQPQHF.